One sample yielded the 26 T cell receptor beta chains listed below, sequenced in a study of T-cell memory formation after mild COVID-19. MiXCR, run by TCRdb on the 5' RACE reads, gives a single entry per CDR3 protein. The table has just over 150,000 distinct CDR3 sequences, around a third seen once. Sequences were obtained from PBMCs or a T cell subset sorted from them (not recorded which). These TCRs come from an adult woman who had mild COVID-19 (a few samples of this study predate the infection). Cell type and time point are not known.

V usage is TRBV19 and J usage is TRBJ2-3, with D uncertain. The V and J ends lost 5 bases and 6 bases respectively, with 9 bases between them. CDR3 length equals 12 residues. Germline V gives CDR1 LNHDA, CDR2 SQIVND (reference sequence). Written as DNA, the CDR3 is TGTGCCAGTAGTCCCTCGAGGGATACGCAGTATTTT. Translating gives CASSPSRDTQYF. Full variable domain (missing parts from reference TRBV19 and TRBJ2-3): DGGITQSPKYLFRKEGQNVTLSCEQNLNHDAMYWYRQDPGQGLRLIYYSQIVNDFQKGDIAEGYSVSREKKESFPLTVTSAQKNPTAFYLCASSPSRDTQYFGPGTRLTVL.

Here the CDR3 reads CASSLSGGNEQYF. For the CDR3, the DNA is TGTGCCAGCAGTTTATCAGGGGGAAACGAGCAGTACTTC. V usage is TRBV12-3 or TRBV12-4 and J usage is TRBJ2-7, with 7 bases identical to TRBD1. There are 13 residues in the CDR3. J lost 5 bases, V lost 2 bases, and 3 bases had no gene match.

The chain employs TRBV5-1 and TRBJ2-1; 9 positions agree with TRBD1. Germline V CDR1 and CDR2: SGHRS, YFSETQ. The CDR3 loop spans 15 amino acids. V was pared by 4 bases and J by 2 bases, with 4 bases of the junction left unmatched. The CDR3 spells CASSVTGGTYNEQFF. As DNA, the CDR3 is TGCGCCAGCAGCGTGACAGGGGGGACCTACAATGAGCAGTTCTTC.

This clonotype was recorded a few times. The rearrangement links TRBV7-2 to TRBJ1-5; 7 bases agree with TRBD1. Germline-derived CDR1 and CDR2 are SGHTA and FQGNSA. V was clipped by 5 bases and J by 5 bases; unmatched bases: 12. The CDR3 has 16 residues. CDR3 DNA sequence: TGTGCCAGCAGCCTCCAGCCGGGACAGCCGGATCAGCCCCAGCATTTT. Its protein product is CASSLQPGQPDQPQHF.

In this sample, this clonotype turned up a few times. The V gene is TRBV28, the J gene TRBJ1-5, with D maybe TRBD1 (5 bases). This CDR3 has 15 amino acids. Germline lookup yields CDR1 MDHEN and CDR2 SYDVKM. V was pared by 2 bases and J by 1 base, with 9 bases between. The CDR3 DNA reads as TGTGCCAGCAGTTTAGGTGACAGAAGCAATCAGCCCCAGCATTTT. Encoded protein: CASSLGDRSNQPQHF.

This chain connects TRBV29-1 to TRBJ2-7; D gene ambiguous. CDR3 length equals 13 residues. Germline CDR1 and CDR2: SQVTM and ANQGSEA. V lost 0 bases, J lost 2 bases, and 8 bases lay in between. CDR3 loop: CSVEDQNTYEQYF. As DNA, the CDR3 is TGCAGCGTTGAAGATCAGAACACCTACGAGCAGTACTTC.

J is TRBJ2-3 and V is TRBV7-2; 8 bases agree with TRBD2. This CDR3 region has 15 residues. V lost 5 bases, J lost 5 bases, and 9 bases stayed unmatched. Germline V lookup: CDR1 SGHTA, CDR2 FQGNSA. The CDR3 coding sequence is TGTGCCAGCAGCGATCAAGCGGGGGCAGGAGATACGCAGTATTTT. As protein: CASSDQAGAGDTQYF.

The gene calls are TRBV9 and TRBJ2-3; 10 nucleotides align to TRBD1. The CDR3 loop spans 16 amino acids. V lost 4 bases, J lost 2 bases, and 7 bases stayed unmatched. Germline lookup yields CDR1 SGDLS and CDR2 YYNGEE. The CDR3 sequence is CASSYSTGGSTDTQYF. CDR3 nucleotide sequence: TGTGCCAGCAGCTATTCGACAGGGGGCTCCACAGATACGCAGTATTTT.

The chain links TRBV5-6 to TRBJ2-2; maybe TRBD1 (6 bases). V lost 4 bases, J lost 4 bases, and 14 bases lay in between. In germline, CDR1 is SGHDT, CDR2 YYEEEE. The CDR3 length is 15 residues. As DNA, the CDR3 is TGTGCCAGCAGCCCCCAGGGGCGCGGCACCGGGGAGCTGTTTTTT. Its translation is CASSPQGRGTGELFF.

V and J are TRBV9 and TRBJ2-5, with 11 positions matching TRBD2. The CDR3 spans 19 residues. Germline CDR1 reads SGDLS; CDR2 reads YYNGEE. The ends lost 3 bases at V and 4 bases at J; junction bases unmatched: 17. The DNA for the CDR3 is TGTGCCAGCAGCGGACCCCTAGCGGGAGGATCGGTTGCCAGAGAGACCCAGTACTTC. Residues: CASSGPLAGGSVARETQYF. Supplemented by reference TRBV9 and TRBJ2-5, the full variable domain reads DSGVTQTPKHLITATGQRVTLRCSPRSGDLSVYWYQQSLDQGLQFLIQYYNGEERAKGNILERFSAQQFPDLHSELNLSSLELGDSALYFCASSGPLAGGSVARETQYFGPGTRLLVL.

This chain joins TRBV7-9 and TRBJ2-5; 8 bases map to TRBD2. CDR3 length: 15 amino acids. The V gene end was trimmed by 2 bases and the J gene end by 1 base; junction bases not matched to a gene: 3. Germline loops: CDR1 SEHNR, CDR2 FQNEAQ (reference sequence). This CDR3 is CASSLQRGRQETQYF. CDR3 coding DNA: TGTGCCAGCAGCTTACAGCGGGGGCGCCAAGAGACCCAGTACTTC.

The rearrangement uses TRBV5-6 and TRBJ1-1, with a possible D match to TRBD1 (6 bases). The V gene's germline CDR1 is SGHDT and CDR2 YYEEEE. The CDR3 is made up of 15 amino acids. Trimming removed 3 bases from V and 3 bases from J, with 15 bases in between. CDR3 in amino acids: CASSSGGVVYTEAFF. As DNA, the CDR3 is TGTGCCAGCAGCTCCGGGGGCGTTGTTTACACTGAAGCTTTCTTT.

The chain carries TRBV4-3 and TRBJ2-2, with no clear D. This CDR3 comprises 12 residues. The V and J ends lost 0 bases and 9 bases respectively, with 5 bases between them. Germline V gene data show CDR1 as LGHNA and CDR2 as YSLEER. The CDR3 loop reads CASSQDSRELFF. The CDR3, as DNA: TGCGCCAGCAGCCAAGATTCAAGGGAGCTGTTTTTT.

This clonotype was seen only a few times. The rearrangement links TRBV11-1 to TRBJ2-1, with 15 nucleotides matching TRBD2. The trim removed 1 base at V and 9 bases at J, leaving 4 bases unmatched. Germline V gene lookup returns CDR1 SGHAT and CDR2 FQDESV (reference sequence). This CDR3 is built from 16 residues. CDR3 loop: CASSLGGLAGGGEQFF. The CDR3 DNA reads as TGTGCCAGCAGCTTAGGGGGACTAGCGGGAGGCGGTGAGCAGTTCTTC.

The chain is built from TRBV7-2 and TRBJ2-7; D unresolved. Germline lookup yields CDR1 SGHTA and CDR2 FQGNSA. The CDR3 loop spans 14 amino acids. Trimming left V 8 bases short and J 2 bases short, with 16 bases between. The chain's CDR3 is CASRELGKTYEQYF. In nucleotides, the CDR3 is TGTGCCAGCCGCGAGCTGGGAAAAACCTACGAGCAGTACTTC. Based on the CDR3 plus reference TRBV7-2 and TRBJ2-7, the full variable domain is GAGVSQSPSNKVTEKGKDVELRCDPISGHTALYWYRQSLGQGLEFLIYFQGNSAPDKSGLPSDRFSAERTGGSVSTLTIQRTQQEDSAVYLCASRELGKTYEQYFGPGTRLTVT.

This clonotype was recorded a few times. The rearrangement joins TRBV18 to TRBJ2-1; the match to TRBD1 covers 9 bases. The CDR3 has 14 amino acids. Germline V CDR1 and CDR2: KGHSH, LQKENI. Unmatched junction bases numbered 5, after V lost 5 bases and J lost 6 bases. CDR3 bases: TGTGCCAGCTCAGACAGGGGGTACGGCAATGAGCAGTTCTTC. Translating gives CASSDRGYGNEQFF.

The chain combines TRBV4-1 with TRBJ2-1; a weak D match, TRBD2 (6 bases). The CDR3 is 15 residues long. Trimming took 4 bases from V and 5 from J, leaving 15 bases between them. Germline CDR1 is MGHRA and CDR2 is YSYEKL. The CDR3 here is CASSPIAGLHNEQFF. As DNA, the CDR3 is TGCGCCAGCAGCCCCATCGCGGGACTGCACAATGAGCAGTTCTTC.

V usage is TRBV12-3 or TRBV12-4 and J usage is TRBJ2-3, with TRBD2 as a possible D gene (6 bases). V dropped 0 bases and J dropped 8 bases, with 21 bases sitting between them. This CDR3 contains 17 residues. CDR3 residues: CASSLAGGARGIGTQYF. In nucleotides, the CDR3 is TGTGCCAGCAGTTTAGCGGGGGGAGCCCGGGGGATTGGTACGCAGTATTTT.

The CDR3 loop is CASSQDARWAFF. In nucleotides, the CDR3 is TGTGCCAGCAGCCAAGACGCTCGCTGGGCTTTCTTT. V is TRBV14 and J is TRBJ1-1; the D is unclear. The germline V and J ends were trimmed by 0 bases and 11 bases, with 10 bases remaining between them. This CDR3 comprises 12 residues. Germline V lookup: CDR1 SGHDN, CDR2 FVKESK.

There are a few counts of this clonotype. The CDR3 is CASSLGVIGQYF. The CDR3, as DNA: TGTGCCAGCAGTTTAGGCGTTATAGGGCAGTACTTC. This chain links TRBV28 with TRBJ2-7, with D unclear. Germline-derived CDR1 and CDR2 are MDHEN and SYDVKM. This CDR3 is built from 12 residues. Trimming cost V 2 bases and J 9 bases, with 11 bases left between them.

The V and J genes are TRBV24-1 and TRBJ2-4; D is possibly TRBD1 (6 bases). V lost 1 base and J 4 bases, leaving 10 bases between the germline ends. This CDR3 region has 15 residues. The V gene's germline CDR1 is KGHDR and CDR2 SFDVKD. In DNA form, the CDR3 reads TGTGCCACCAGTGATTTCAGGGGTGGGAAAAACATTCAGTACTTC. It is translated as CATSDFRGGKNIQYF.

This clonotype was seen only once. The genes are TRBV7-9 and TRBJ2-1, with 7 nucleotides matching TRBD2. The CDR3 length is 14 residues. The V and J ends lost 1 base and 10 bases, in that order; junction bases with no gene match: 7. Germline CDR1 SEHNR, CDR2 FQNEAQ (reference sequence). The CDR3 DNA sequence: TGTGCCAGCAGCTTAGGTCCGGGGGGAGGGGAGCAGTTCTTC. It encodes CASSLGPGGGEQFF.

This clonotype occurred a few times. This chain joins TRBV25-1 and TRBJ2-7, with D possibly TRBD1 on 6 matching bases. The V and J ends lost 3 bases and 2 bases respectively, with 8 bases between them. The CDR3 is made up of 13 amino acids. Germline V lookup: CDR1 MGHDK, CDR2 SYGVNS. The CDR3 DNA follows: TGTGCCAGCAGTGATAACAGGGCCTACGAGCAGTACTTC. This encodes CASSDNRAYEQYF.

CDR3 region: CAWSGGLRNIQYF. CDR3 in DNA: TGTGCCTGGAGTGGGGGTTTAAGAAACATTCAGTACTTC. This chain uses TRBV30 with TRBJ2-4; D not resolved. Looked up from germline, CDR1 is GTSNPN and CDR2 is SVGIG (reference sequence). V lost 1 base and J 6 bases, leaving 10 bases between the germline ends. The length of the CDR3 is 13 residues. Looking up the rest from reference TRBV30 and TRBJ2-4 gives the full variable domain: SQTIHQWPATLVQPVGSPLSLECTVEGTSNPNLYWYRQAAGRGLQLLFYSVGIGQISSEVPQNLSASRPQDRQFILSSKKLLLSDSGFYLCAWSGGLRNIQYFGAGTRLSVL.

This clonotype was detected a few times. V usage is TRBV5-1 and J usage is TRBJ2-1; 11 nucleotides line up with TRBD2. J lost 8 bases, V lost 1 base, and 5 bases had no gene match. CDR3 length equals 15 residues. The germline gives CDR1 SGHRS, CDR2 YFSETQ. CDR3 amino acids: CASSLLTSGMDEQFF. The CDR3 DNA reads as TGCGCCAGCAGCTTGCTGACTAGCGGGATGGATGAGCAGTTCTTC.

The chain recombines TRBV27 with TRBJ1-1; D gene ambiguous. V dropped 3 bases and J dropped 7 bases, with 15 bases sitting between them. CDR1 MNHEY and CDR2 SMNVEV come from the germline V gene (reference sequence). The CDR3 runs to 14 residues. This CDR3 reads CASSFYGGRGEAFF. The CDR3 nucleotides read TGTGCCAGCAGTTTTTATGGAGGGAGAGGTGAAGCTTTCTTT.